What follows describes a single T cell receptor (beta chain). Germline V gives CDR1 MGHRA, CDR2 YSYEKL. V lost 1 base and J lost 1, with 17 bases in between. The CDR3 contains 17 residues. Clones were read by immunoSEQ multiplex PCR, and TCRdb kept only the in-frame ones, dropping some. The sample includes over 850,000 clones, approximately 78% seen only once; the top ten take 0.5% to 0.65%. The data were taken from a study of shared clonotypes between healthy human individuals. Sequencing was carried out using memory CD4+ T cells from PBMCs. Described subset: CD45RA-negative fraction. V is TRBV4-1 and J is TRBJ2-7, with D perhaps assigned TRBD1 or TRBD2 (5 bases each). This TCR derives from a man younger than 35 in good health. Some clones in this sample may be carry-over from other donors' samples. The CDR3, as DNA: TGCGCCAGCAGCCAAGGTCCCGGGGAAAGGGGATCCTACGAGCAGTACTTC. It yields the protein CASSQGPGERGSYEQYF.